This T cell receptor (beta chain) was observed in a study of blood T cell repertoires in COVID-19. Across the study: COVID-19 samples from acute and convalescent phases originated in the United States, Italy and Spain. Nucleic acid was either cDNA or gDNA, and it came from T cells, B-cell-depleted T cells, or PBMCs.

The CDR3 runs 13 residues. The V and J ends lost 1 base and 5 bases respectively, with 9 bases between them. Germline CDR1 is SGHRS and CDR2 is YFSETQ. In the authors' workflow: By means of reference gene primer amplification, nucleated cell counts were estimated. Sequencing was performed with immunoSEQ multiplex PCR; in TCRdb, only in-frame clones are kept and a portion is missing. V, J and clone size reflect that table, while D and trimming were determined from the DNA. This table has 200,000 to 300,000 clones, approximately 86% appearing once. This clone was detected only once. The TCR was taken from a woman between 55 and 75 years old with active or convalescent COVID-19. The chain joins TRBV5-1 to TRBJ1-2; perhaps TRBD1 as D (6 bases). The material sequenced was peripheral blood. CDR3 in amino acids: CASSLNREYGYTF. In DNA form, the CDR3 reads TGCGCCAGCAGCTTGAACAGGGAATATGGCTACACCTTC. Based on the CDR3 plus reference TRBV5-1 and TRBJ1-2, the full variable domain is KAGVTQTPRYLIKTRGQQVTLSCSPISGHRSVSWYQQTPGQGLQFLFEYFSETQRNKGNFPGRFSGRQFSNSRSEMNVSTLELGDSALYLCASSLNREYGYTFGSGTRLTVV.